Listed below are T cell receptor beta chains from one sample, sequenced in a study of cytomegalovirus exposure and HLA in healthy donors. Sequencing used immunoSEQ multiplex PCR; TCRdb keeps in-frame clones, though not all of them. The sample lists a few hundred thousand clones, around 80% occurring once. The specimen was PBMCs. These receptors all stem from a girl under 10 years old in good health and CMV-seronegative. Both conserved end residues are part of each CDR3. A D gene is named only where the DNA matches it firmly. Not every row has a clone size; where given, it reads once, few, many or a size class.

j_gene,d_gene,abundance,v_gene,CDR3aa,CDR3nt
TRBJ2-1,TRBD2,-,TRBV4-1,CASSRLAGAHSEQFF,TGCGCCAGCAGCCGACTAGCGGGAGCCCACAGTGAGCAGTTCTTC
TRBJ1-1,-,-,TRBV18,CASSISNTEAFF,TGTGCCAGCTCAATCTCGAACACTGAAGCTTTCTTT
TRBJ2-7,TRBD2,once,TRBV27,CASGYSSGASYEQYF,TGTGCCAGCGGCTATTCTAGCGGAGCCTCCTACGAGCAGTACTTC
TRBJ2-1,TRBD2,-,TRBV6-5,CASLLAGGNEQFF,TGTGCCAGCCTCCTAGCGGGAGGGAATGAGCAGTTCTTC
TRBJ2-1,TRBD2,once,TRBV18,CASSSTSVNEQFF,TGTGCCAGCTCATCGACTAGCGTAAATGAGCAGTTCTTC
TRBJ2-2,-,-,TRBV25-1,CASSDTLDRNTGELFF,TGTGCCAGCAGTGACACATTGGACAGAAACACCGGGGAGCTGTTTTTT
TRBJ1-2,-,-,TRBV6-1,CASGDYGYTF,TGTGCCAGCGGAGACTATGGCTACACCTTC
TRBJ1-5,TRBD1,-,TRBV10-3,CAISESRGDRVNQPQHF,TGTGCCATCAGTGAGTCCCGGGGAGACAGGGTCAATCAGCCCCAGCATTTT
TRBJ1-5,-,-,TRBV6-5,CASSEVGAQPQHF,TGTGCCAGCAGTGAAGTGGGGGCTCAGCCCCAGCATTTT
TRBJ2-2,-,-,TRBV11-3,CASSSQGNTGELFF,TGTGCCAGCAGCTCGCAGGGGAACACCGGGGAGCTGTTTTTT
TRBJ1-5,-,-,TRBV14,CASSQRGNNQPQHF,TGTGCCAGCAGCCAGAGAGGGAACAATCAGCCCCAGCATTTT
TRBJ1-4,-,once,TRBV25-1,CASSEWAGIGEKLFF,TGTGCCAGCAGTGAATGGGCAGGCATAGGTGAAAAACTGTTTTTT
TRBJ2-3,TRBD2,-,TRBV5-4,CASSSGLARDTQYF,TGTGCCAGCAGTTCCGGACTAGCGCGAGATACGCAGTATTTT
TRBJ2-5,TRBD1,-,TRBV7-9,CASSFGTVQETQYF,TGTGCCAGCAGCTTCGGGACAGTCCAAGAGACCCAGTACTTC
TRBJ1-2,-,-,TRBV5-6,CASSLGFGGPTNYGYTF,TGTGCCAGCAGCTTGGGATTTGGGGGCCCTACTAACTATGGCTACACCTTC
TRBJ2-5,-,-,TRBV11-1,CASSLARVNTGAQYF,TGTGCCAGCAGCTTAGCGCGAGTAAACACGGGGGCCCAGTACTTC
TRBJ2-3,-,-,TRBV30,CAWNTRDSYTDTQYF,TGTGCCTGGAATACGCGGGACTCATACACAGATACGCAGTATTTT
TRBJ2-2,TRBD1,-,TRBV11-2,CASSLELYDRAPGELFF,TGTGCCAGCAGCTTAGAGCTATACGACAGGGCCCCCGGGGAGCTGTTTTTT